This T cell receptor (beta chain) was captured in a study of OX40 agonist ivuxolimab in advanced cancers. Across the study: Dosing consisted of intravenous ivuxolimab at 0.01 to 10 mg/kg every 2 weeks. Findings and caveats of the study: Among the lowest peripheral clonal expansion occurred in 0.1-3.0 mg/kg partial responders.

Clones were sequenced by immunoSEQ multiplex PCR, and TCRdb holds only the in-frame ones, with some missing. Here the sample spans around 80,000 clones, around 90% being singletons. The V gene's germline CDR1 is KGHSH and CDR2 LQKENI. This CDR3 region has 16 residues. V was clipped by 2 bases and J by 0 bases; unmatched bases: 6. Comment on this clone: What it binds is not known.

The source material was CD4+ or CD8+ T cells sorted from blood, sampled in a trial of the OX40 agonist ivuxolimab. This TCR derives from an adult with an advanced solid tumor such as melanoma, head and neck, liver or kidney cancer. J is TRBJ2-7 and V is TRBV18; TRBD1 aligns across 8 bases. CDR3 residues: CASSPTGGFGSYEQYF. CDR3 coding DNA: TGTGCCAGCTCACCAACAGGGGGGTTCGGCTCCTACGAGCAGTACTTC.